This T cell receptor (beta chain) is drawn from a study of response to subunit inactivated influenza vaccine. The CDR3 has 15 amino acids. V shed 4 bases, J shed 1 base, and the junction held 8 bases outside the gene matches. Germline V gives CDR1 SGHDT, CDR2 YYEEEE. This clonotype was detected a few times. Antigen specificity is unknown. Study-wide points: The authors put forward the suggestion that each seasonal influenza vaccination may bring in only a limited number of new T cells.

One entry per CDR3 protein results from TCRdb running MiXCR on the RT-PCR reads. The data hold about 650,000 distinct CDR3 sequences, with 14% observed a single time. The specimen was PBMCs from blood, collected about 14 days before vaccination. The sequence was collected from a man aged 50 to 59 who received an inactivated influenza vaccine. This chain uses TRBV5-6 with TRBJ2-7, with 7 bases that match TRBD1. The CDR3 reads CASSPDRAASYEQYF. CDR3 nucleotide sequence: TGTGCCAGCAGCCCAGACAGGGCCGCATCCTACGAGCAGTACTTC.